These T cell receptor beta chains were read from a single sample in a study of tumor-infiltrating lymphocytes in primary liver carcinoma. In TCRdb, the multiplex PCR reads were re-called with MiXCR into one record per CDR3 protein. The sample has some 180,000 distinct CDR3 sequences; less than 65% are singletons. Sequencing used peripheral blood. The receptor source for this set is a man aged 35 to 55 with primary liver carcinoma and hepatitis B virus infection. Each CDR3 is given with its conserved first and last residue. A D gene is named only where the DNA matches it firmly. Where a row states a size, it is once, few, many or the class of an expanded clone; other rows omit it.

v_gene	j_gene	d_gene	abundance	CDR3aa	CDR3nt
TRBV6-5	TRBJ2-2	NA	NA	CANSYSPGNTGELFF	TGTGCCAACAGTTACTCACCAGGGAACACCGGGGAGCTGTTTTTT
TRBV29-1	TRBJ2-2	TRBD1	NA	CSAEDAGQGVGGELFF	TGCAGCGCTGAGGATGCGGGACAGGGGGTTGGCGGGGAGCTGTTTTTT
TRBV2	TRBJ2-7	NA	once	CASSEARRGAVSEQYF	TGTGCCAGCAGTGAAGCGCGAAGGGGAGCTGTAAGCGAGCAGTACTTC
TRBV11-1	TRBJ1-1	NA	many	CASSLVAGNTEAFF	TGTGCCAGCAGCTTAGTCGCGGGGAACACTGAAGCTTTCTTT
TRBV11-2	TRBJ2-5	NA	NA	CASRDDEAQYF	TGTGCCAGCAGAGATGATGAGGCCCAGTACTTC
TRBV11-2	TRBJ2-7	NA	NA	CASSRDGHEQYF	TGTGCCAGCAGCCGGGACGGCCACGAGCAGTACTTT
TRBV29-1	TRBJ2-5	NA	NA	CSVVGSVESQYF	TGCAGCGTTGTTGGCTCCGTGGAATCCCAGTACTTC
TRBV29-1	TRBJ2-7	TRBD1	NA	CSVERQGESEHYF	TGCAGCGTTGAAAGGCAGGGGGAAAGCGAGCATTACTTC
TRBV29-1	TRBJ2-7	NA	NA	CSPWLNSGEQYF	TGCAGCCCGTGGCTTAATTCGGGAGAGCAGTACTTC
TRBV11-2	TRBJ2-5	NA	NA	CSSSLGGLAEETRYF	TGTTCCAGCAGCTTAGGGGGGCTAGCGGAAGAGACCCGGTACTTC
TRBV4-1	TRBJ2-1	TRBD2	NA	CASSPRAGRGAEQFF	TGCGCCAGCAGCCCTAGAGCGGGGCGTGGGGCGGAGCAGTTCTTC
TRBV6-1	TRBJ2-2	TRBD2	NA	CAISGLAGRITGELFF	TGTGCCATCAGTGGACTAGCGGGACGAATCACCGGGGAGCTGTTTTTT
TRBV7-9	TRBJ2-2	NA	few	CASRSLTGSGTGELFF	TGTGCCAGCAGGTCATTAACAGGGTCTGGGACCGGGGAGCTGTTTTTT
TRBV7-9	TRBJ2-1	TRBD2	NA	CASSPHGTSGNNEQFF	TGTGCCAGCAGCCCGCACGGGACTAGCGGAAACAATGAGCAGTTCTTC
TRBV11-2	TRBJ2-1	NA	many	CASSFGAGAVYNEQFF	TGTGCCAGCAGCTTCGGGGCGGGGGCGGTCTACAATGAGCAGTTCTTC
TRBV6-6	TRBJ2-4	NA	once	CASVGSKNIHYF	TGTGCCAGCGTCGGGTCCAAAAACATTCACTACTTC
TRBV11-2	TRBJ2-3	TRBD2	NA	CASSTGLAAGTDTQYF	TGTGCCAGTAGTACGGGACTAGCGGCTGGCACAGATACGCAGTATTTT
TRBV4-1	TRBJ1-5	TRBD1	NA	CASSPGQGAINQSQHF	TGCGCCAGCAGCCCTGGACAGGGGGCGATCAATCAGTCCCAGCATTTT
TRBV29-1	TRBJ1-1	NA	NA	CSVRGGVGAEAFF	TGCAGCGTTAGGGGGGGGGTGGGGGCTGAAGCTTTCTTT
TRBV29-1	TRBJ2-5	NA	NA	CSVEEGLLQETQYF	TGCAGCGTTGAAGAGGGACTCTTACAAGAGACCCAGTACTTC
TRBV4-2	TRBJ2-3	NA	NA	CASSQDPTNRAGNTHYF	TGTGCCAGCAGCCAGGATCCGACTAACAGAGCTGGTAATACGCACTATTTT
TRBV11-2	TRBJ2-3	NA	many	CASRGRAGSTDTQYF	TGTGCCAGCAGAGGAAGGGCGGGTTCCACAGATACGCAGTATTTT